The clone carrying this TCR beta chain was picked up many times. Its target is not known. These data come from a study of T cell repertoires in cytomegalovirus infection. Looking at the study overall: Through public TCR beta signatures, both CMV infection and matching HLA type were indicated.

Whole-study findings and limits: Adding up the frequency of public TCR beta families identified people who carried CMV plus the relevant HLA. HLA-C-restricted TCR beta clonotypes specific for CMV led the ex vivo response.

MiXCR, applied by TCRdb to the reads, yields one record per CDR3 protein. The table lists about 330,000 distinct CDR3 sequences, around 9.5% of them singletons, with 3.5% to 4.5% in the top ten. The CDR3 loop spans 16 amino acids. V was clipped by 6 bases and J by 6 bases, with 21 bases between them. CDR1 and CDR2 (germline): MNHNS, SASEGT. Sample: PBMCs. This clonotype was obtained from a human donor in good health (CMV status not recorded). Some clones in this sample may be carry-over from other donors' samples. The chain is built from TRBV6-1 and TRBJ1-5; D is ambiguous. In nucleotides, the CDR3 is TGTGCCAGCAGCTCGGCTCTCGCAGGAGATAGTCAGCCCCAGCATTTT. This gives the protein CASSSALAGDSQPQHF.